Here is one T cell receptor beta chain with its context. The data are from a study of control samples from healthy donors and cancer patients. The protocol was immunoSEQ multiplex PCR, while the TCRdb copy is restricted to in-frame clones and leaves out a portion. Of fewer than 250,000 clones listed, about 90% are singletons. Germline V gives CDR1 LGHNA, CDR2 YNFKEQ. This CDR3 spans 13 amino acids. V shed 4 bases, J shed 1 base, and the junction held 1 base outside the gene matches. The rearrangement joins TRBV4-2 to TRBJ2-7; 7 bases fit TRBD1. This receptor was obtained from a man aged 25 to 40 in good health. The material sequenced was blood. The CDR3 DNA reads TGTGCCAGCAGCCTGGGACAGTCCTACGAGCAGTACTTC. This codes for CASSLGQSYEQYF.